The 19 T cell receptor beta chains in this list originate from one sample, sequenced in a study of glioma-infiltrating T cells (dated by TCRdb to about 2016). Sequencing took place on an Illumina MiSeq. TCR alpha and beta CDR3 regions were amplified with the iRepertoire nested amplicon-rescue multiplex PCR (arm-PCR) platform from RNA. TCRdb trimmed public reads at Q25 via fastp, called clones via MiXCR and kept in-frame beta chains. Rows matching on CDR3 protein sequence are summarized as one entry with the most common DNA and genes. The table for this sample lists about 3,200 distinct CDR3 sequences; 44% of them were counted only once. The ten largest clones take up less than 50% of the sample. Material: glioma tissue, nonneoplastic brain tissue, or PBMCs (not recorded which). Receptors originate from a human donor with low-grade glioma or glioblastoma, undergoing nonglioma brain surgery, or in good health (not recorded which).

This clonotype came up many times. The chain recombines TRBV3-1 with TRBJ1-2; no firm D call. The germline V gene has CDR1 LGHDT and CDR2 YNNKEL (reference sequence). This CDR3 has 12 amino acids. V dropped 8 bases and J dropped 8 bases, with 15 bases sitting between them. The DNA for the CDR3 is TGTGCCAGCGGGGAGCTTTCGGGCGGCTACACCTTC. Its translation is CASGELSGGYTF.

The J gene is TRBJ1-2, the V gene TRBV12-3 or TRBV12-4; TRBD1 matches at 7 bases. Trimming took 3 bases from V and 9 from J; bases not matched to a gene: 7. The CDR3 is made up of 13 amino acids. Here the CDR3 reads CASSFYVRGSYTF. The CDR3 coding sequence is TGTGCCAGCAGTTTCTACGTCAGGGGGAGCTACACCTTC.

This clonotype occurred a few times. The rearrangement uses TRBV6-2 or TRBV6-3 and TRBJ2-1, with D perhaps given as TRBD1 or TRBD2 (5 bases each). The CDR3 consists of 13 residues. The V and J ends lost 2 bases and 5 bases respectively, with 7 bases between them. The germline V gene encodes CDR1 MNHEY and CDR2 SVGEGT. The CDR3 sequence: CASSYVGDNEQFF. CDR3 sequence (DNA): TGTGCCAGCAGTTACGTGGGGGACAATGAGCAGTTCTTC.

The sample holds a few counts of this clonotype. The chain's CDR3 is CASSLRKGGDTQYF. Here the CDR3 DNA reads TGCGCCAGCAGCTTGAGAAAAGGAGGGGATACGCAGTATTTT. The V and J genes are TRBV5-1 and TRBJ2-3, with a weak D call TRBD2 (6 bases). This CDR3 contains 14 residues. The germline V and J ends were trimmed by 1 base and 6 bases, with 12 bases remaining between them. The germline CDR1 and CDR2 sequences are SGHRS and YFSETQ.

In this sample, this clonotype is medium-sized. The rearrangement links TRBV7-9 to TRBJ1-5; D unresolved. The V end was cut by 1 base, the J end by 3 bases, with 7 bases between. This CDR3 has 14 amino acids. The germline V gene encodes CDR1 SEHNR and CDR2 FQNEAQ (reference sequence). The CDR3 sequence: CASSLVDTNQPQHF. DNA for the CDR3: TGTGCCAGCAGCTTAGTCGATACCAATCAGCCCCAGCATTTT.

This clonotype came up many times. This chain connects TRBV12-3 or TRBV12-4 to TRBJ2-7; D is ambiguous. With 5 bases removed from V and 7 bases from J, the gap between germline ends came to 12 bases. The CDR3 runs to 12 residues. CDR3 protein: CASSPAVEEQYF. The CDR3 coding sequence is TGTGCCAGCAGTCCGGCAGTAGAGGAGCAGTACTTC.

This clonotype qualifies as medium-sized. The genes are TRBV20-1 and TRBJ1-3, with TRBD1 as a possible D gene (6 bases). The CDR3 is 15 residues long. V was cut by 3 bases and J by 0 bases, with 12 bases left in between. Germline-derived CDR1 and CDR2 are DFQATT and SNEGSKA (reference sequence). The CDR3 here is CSASRGSLSGNTIYF. In DNA, the CDR3 is TGCAGTGCTAGCAGGGGTTCCCTCTCTGGAAACACCATATATTTT.

This clonotype was picked up many times. The CDR3 nucleotides read TGTGCCAGCTCGGTCAGCTCGAATGAAAAACTGTTTTTT. Protein: CASSVSSNEKLFF. This rearrangement joins TRBV18 to TRBJ1-4; D not resolved. Germline-derived CDR1 and CDR2 are KGHSH and LQKENI. Trimming removed 6 bases at V and 5 bases at J, with 10 bases between. The CDR3 has 13 amino acids. Full variable domain (missing parts from reference TRBV18 and TRBJ1-4): NAGVMQNPRHLVRRRGQEARLRCSPMKGHSHVYWYRQLPEEGLKFMVYLQKENIIDESGMPKERFSAEFPKEGPSILRIQQVVRGDSAAYFCASSVSSNEKLFFGSGTQLSVL.

By proportion, this clonotype is medium-sized (0.01 to 0.1%). The V call is TRBV19, the J call TRBJ1-2, with D unresolved. The CDR3 loop spans 11 amino acids. V was trimmed by 3 bases and J by 9 bases, leaving 8 bases between them. The germline CDR1 and CDR2 sequences are LNHDA and SQIVND (reference sequence). The CDR3 protein is CASSIFGRYTF. The CDR3 bases are TGTGCCAGTAGTATTTTCGGACGCTACACCTTC.

Ten or more counts support this clonotype. The V and J genes are TRBV29-1 and TRBJ2-1; 9 bases are shared with TRBD1. The J segment lost 11 bases and the V segment lost 6 bases, leaving 8 bases of the junction unmatched. The CDR3 runs 12 residues. CDR1 and CDR2 (germline): SQVTM, ANQGSEA. CDR3: CSVVPGQGQQFF. CDR3 DNA sequence: TGCAGCGTCGTCCCGGGACAGGGTCAGCAGTTCTTC.

This clonotype appeared a single time. The chain couples TRBV3-1 to TRBJ2-1; D may be TRBD2 (5 bases). This CDR3 has 17 amino acids. Looked up from germline, CDR1 is LGHDT and CDR2 is YNNKEL (reference sequence). Trimming pared 5 bases from V and 0 bases from J, leaving 17 bases between. The CDR3 DNA reads TGTGCCAGCAGCGAAGTAACCCAGCGGAGCTCCTACAATGAGCAGTTCTTC. It translates to CASSEVTQRSSYNEQFF.

A word on this clonotype: Being one base from a much bigger clone, this may be a read error. This chain uses TRBV9 with TRBJ2-5; D is tentatively TRBD1 or TRBD2 (5 bases each). The CDR3 spans 16 residues. V lost 0 bases, J lost 2 bases, and 14 bases lay in between. CDR1 is SGDLS, CDR2 YYNGEE, per germline. The CDR3 nucleotides read TGTGCCAGCAGCGTAGGGGTAGTGGGACCGCAAGAGACCCAGTACTTC. It specifies CASSVGVVGPQETQYF.

About this clonotype itself: This may be a read error: a much more frequent sequence differs by one nucleotide. CDR3: CASRQPGVDYQETQYF. The CDR3 region has the DNA TGTGCCAGCAGGCAACCAGGTGTGGACTACCAAGAGACCCAGTACTTC. V and J are TRBV3-1 and TRBJ2-5, with D perhaps matching TRBD2 (5 bases). CDR3 length equals 16 residues. Per germline, CDR1 LGHDT and CDR2 YNNKEL (reference sequence). Trimming took 6 bases from V and 0 from J, leaving 17 bases between them.

The chain couples TRBV24-1 to TRBJ2-3; perhaps D is TRBD1 or TRBD2 (5 bases each). The germline V gene has CDR1 KGHDR and CDR2 SFDVKD. The CDR3 is made up of 16 amino acids. Deletions cut 5 bases from V and 6 bases from J, with 20 bases between. CDR3 sequence (DNA): TGTGCCACCAGTGGAGGGGCTAACGCCCACGAGGATACGCAGTATTTT. It codes for CATSGGANAHEDTQYF.

CDR3 sequence reads: CASSARDLQGNTEAFF. The CDR3 DNA follows: TGCGCCAGCAGTGCTAGGGACCTACAGGGGAACACTGAAGCTTTCTTT. The chain employs TRBV10-2 and TRBJ1-1; D is possibly TRBD1 (6 bases). The CDR3 has 16 residues. V lost 4 bases and J lost 1, with 16 bases in between. Looked up from germline, CDR1 is WSHSY and CDR2 is SAAADI.

This clonotype was recorded many times. The rearrangement uses TRBV6-1 and TRBJ2-2, with TRBD2 matching over 13 bases. Looked up from germline, CDR1 is MNHNS and CDR2 is SASEGT. CDR3 size: 18 residues. The CDR3, as DNA: TGTGTCACGAGGGGACTTTTATCGGGACTAGCGGGACCCGGGGAGCTGTTTTTT. Protein sequence: CVTRGLLSGLAGPGELFF.

Ten or more counts support this clonotype. The chain links TRBV2 to TRBJ1-6, with D maybe TRBD1 (6 bases). The germline V and J ends were trimmed by 2 bases and 10 bases, with 12 bases remaining between them. The CDR3 consists of 14 residues. Germline V lookup: CDR1 SNHLY, CDR2 FYNNEI. The CDR3 sequence is CASSETGIQSPLHF. CDR3 nucleotides: TGTGCCAGCAGTGAAACAGGGATCCAATCACCCCTCCACTTT.

This clonotype has only one observation. This may be a read error: a much more frequent sequence differs by one nucleotide. This chain connects TRBV7-9 to TRBJ2-5; the match to TRBD2 covers 13 bases. Germline V gene lookup returns CDR1 SEHNR and CDR2 FQNEAQ (reference sequence). CDR3 length equals 18 residues. V lost 1 base, J lost 5 bases, and 10 bases stayed unmatched. The CDR3 DNA reads TGTGCCAGCAGCTTAGGAATCAGGACTAGCGGGGGCGGGGAGACCCAGTACTTC. Protein product: CASSLGIRTSGGGETQYF.

Many counts were recorded for this clonotype. This rearrangement joins TRBV10-3 to TRBJ2-7, with 10 bases lining up with TRBD1. Germline V gene data show CDR1 as ENHRY and CDR2 as SYGVKD. The V and J ends lost 3 bases and 6 bases, in that order; junction bases with no gene match: 8. The CDR3 totals 15 residues. CDR3 nucleotide sequence: TGTGCCATCAGTGAAGTTGGGACAGGGGCTCTCGAGCAGTACTTC. This codes for CAISEVGTGALEQYF.